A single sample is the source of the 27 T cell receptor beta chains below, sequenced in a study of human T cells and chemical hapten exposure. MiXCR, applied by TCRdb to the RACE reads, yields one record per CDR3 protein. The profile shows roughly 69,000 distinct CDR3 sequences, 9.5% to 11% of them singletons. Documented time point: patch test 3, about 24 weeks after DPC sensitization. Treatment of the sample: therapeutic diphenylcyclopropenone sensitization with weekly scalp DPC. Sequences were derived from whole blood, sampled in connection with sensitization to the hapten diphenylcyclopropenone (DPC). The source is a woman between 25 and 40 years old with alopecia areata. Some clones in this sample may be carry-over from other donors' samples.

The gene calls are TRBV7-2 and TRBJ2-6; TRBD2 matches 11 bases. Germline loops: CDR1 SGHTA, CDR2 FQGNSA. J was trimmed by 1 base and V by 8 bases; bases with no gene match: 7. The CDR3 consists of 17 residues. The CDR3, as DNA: TGTGCCAGCGGTCGACTAGCGGGATTGTCTGGGGCCAACGTCCTGACTTTC. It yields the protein CASGRLAGLSGANVLTF.

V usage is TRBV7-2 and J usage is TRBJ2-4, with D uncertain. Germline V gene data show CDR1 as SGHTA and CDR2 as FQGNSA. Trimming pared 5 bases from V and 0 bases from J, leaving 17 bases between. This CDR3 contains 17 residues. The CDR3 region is CASSLQPLMGAKNIQYF. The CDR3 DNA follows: TGTGCCAGCAGCCTACAACCCCTCATGGGAGCCAAAAACATTCAGTACTTC.

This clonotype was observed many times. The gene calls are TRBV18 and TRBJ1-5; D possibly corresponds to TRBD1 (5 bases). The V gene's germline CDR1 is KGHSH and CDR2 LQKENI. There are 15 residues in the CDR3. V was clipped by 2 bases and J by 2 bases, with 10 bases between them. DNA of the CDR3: TGTGCCAGCTCACCAACGCAGGGTGGCAATCAGCCCCAGCATTTT. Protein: CASSPTQGGNQPQHF.

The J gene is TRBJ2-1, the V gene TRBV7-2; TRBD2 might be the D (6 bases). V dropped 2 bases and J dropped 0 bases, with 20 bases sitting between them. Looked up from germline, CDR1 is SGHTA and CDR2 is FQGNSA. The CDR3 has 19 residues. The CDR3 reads CASSLQGLTSYDSYNEQFF. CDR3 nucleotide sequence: TGTGCCAGCAGCTTACAAGGACTAACTTCATACGACTCCTACAATGAGCAGTTCTTC. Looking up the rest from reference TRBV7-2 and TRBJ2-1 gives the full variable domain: GAGVSQSPSNKVTEKGKDVELRCDPISGHTALYWYRQSLGQGLEFLIYFQGNSAPDKSGLPSDRFSAERTGGSVSTLTIQRTQQEDSAVYLCASSLQGLTSYDSYNEQFFGPGTRLTVL.

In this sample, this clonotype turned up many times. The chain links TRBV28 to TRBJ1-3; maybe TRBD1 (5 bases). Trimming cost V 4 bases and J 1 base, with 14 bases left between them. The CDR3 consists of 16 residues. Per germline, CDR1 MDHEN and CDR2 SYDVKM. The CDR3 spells CASSSYLGGSGNTIYF. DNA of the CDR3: TGTGCCAGCAGTTCCTATTTGGGGGGTTCTGGAAACACCATATATTTT.

CDR3 nucleotide sequence: TGTGCCAGCAGTTACGATAACAGGCGCGGGCTCGAGCAGTACTTC. Its translation is CASSYDNRRGLEQYF. The chain links TRBV6-2 or TRBV6-3 to TRBJ2-7, with D tentatively TRBD1 or TRBD2 (5 bases each). Germline values: CDR1 MNHEY, CDR2 SVGEGT. V shed 2 bases and J shed 6 bases, with 17 bases lying between them. CDR3 length: 15 residues.

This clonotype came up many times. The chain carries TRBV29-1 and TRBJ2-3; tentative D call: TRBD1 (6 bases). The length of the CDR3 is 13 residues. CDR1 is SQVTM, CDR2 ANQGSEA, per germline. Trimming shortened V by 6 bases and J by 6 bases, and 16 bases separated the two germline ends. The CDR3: CSVLTGWIDTQYF. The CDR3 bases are TGCAGCGTCTTGACAGGCTGGATTGATACGCAGTATTTT.

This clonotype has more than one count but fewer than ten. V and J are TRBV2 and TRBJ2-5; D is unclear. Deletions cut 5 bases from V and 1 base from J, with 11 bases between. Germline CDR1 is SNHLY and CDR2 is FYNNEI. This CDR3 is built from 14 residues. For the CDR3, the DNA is TGTGCCAGCAGTCCACACAACTTCCAAGAGACCCAGTACTTC. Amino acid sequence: CASSPHNFQETQYF.

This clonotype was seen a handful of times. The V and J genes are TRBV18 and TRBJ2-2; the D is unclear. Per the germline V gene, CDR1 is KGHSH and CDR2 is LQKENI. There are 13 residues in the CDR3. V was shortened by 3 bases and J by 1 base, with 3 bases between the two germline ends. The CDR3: CASSPGNTGELFF. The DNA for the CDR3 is TGTGCCAGCTCACCGGGGAACACCGGGGAGCTGTTTTTT.

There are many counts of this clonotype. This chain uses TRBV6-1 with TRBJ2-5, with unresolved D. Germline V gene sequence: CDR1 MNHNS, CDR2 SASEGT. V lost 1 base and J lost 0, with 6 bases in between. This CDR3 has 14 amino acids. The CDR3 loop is CASSEGRNQETQYF. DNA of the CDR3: TGTGCCAGCAGTGAAGGGCGGAACCAAGAGACCCAGTACTTC.

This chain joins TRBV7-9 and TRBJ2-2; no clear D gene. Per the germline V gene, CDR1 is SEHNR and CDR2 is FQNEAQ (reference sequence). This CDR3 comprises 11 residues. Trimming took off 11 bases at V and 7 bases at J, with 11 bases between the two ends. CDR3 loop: CALQSIGELFF. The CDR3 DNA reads TGTGCCTTACAGTCTATCGGGGAGCTGTTTTTT.

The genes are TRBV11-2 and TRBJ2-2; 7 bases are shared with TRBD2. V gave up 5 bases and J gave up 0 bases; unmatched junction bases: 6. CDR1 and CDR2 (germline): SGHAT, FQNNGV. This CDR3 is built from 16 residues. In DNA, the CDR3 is TGTGCCAGCAGCCCCTGGGGGGGAGCGAACACCGGGGAGCTGTTTTTT. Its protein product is CASSPWGGANTGELFF.

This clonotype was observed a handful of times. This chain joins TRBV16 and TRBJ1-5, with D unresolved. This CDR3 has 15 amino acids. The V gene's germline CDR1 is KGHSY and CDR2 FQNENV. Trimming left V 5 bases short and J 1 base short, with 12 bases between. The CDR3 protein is CASSENWGSNQPQHF. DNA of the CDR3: TGTGCCAGCAGCGAAAATTGGGGAAGCAATCAGCCCCAGCATTTT. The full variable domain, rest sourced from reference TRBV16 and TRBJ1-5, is GEEVAQTPKHLVRGEGQKAKLYCAPIKGHSYVFWYQQVLKNEFKFLISFQNENVFDETGMPKERFSAKCLPNSPCSLEIQATKLEDSAVYFCASSENWGSNQPQHFGDGTRLSIL.

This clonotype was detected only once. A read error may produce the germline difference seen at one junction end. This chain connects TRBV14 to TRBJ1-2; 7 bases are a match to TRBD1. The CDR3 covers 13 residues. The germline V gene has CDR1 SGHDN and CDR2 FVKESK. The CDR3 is CASRQVAGGGYTF. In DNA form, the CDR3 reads TGTGCCAGCAGACAAGTGGCAGGGGGAGGCTACACCTTC. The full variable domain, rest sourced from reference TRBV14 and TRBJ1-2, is EAGVTQFPSHSVIEKGQTVTLRCDPISGHDNLYWYRRVMGKEIKFLLHFVKESKQDESGMPNNRFLAERTGGTYSTLKVQPAELEDSGVYFCASRQVAGGGYTFGSGTRLTVV.

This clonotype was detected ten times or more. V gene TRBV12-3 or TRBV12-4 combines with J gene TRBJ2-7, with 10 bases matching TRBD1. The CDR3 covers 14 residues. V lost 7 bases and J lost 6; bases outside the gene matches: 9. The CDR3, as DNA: TGTGCCAGCACTCGGGACAGGGGTGTGACCGAGCAGTACTTC. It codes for CASTRDRGVTEQYF.

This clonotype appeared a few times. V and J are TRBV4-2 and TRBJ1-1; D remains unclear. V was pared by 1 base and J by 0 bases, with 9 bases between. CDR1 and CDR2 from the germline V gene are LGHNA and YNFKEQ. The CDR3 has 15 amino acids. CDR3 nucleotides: TGTGCCAGCAGCCAAGTTCATAATTTGAACACTGAAGCTTTCTTT. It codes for CASSQVHNLNTEAFF.

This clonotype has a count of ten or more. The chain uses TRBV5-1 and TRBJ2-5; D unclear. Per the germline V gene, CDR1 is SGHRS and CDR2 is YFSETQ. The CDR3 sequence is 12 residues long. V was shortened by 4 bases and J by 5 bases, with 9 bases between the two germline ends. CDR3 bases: TGCGCCAGCAGCCCCCCCACGGAGACCCAGTACTTC. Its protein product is CASSPPTETQYF.

The CDR3: CASSLATLEPQHF. CDR3 sequence (DNA): TGTGCCAGCAGTTTAGCGACACTTGAGCCCCAGCATTTT. The V call is TRBV12-3 or TRBV12-4, the J call TRBJ1-5; the D is unclear. The V end lost 0 bases, the J end lost 8 bases, and 8 bases lay between the germline ends. The length of the CDR3 is 13 residues.

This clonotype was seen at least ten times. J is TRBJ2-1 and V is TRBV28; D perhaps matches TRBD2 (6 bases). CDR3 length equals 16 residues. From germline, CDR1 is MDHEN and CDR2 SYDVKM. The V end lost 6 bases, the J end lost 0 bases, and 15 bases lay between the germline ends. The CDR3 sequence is CASSRGDSGSYNEQFF. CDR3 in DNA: TGTGCCAGCAGCCGCGGGGATTCTGGCTCCTACAATGAGCAGTTCTTC.

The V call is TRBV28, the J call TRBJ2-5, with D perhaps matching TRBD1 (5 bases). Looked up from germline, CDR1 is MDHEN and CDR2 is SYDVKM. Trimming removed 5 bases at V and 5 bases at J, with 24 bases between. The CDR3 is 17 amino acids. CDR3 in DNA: TGTGCCAGCAGTCCTTTCACAGGATCCTCTGCAGCGGAGACCCAGTACTTC. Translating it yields CASSPFTGSSAAETQYF.

The CDR3 DNA reads as TGTGCCAGCAGTTATCGGGGGAGTTCCTACGAGCAGTACTTC. Protein product: CASSYRGSSYEQYF. The chain recombines TRBV6-2 or TRBV6-3 with TRBJ2-7; TRBD2 might be the D (6 bases). Germline CDR1 is MNHEY and CDR2 is SVGEGT. V shed 3 bases and J shed 1 base, with 10 bases lying between them. CDR3 length equals 14 residues.

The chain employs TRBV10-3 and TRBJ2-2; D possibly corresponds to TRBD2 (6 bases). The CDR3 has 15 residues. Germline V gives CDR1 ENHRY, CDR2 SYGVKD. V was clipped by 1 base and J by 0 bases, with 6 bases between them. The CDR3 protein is CAISEWEANTGELFF. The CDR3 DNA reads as TGTGCCATCAGTGAGTGGGAGGCGAACACCGGGGAGCTGTTTTTT.

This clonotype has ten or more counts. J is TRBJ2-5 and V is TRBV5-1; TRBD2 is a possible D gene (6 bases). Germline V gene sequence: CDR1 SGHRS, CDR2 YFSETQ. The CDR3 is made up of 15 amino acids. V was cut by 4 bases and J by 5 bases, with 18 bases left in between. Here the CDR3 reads CASSDKTGVEETQYF. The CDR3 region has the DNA TGCGCCAGCAGCGACAAGACGGGGGTGGAGGAGACCCAGTACTTC.

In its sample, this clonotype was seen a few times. CDR3 loop: CASSPDRGRGYTF. In nucleotides, the CDR3 is TGTGCCAGCAGCCCGGACAGGGGACGGGGCTACACCTTC. The J gene is TRBJ1-2, the V gene TRBV3-1, with 9 bases fitting TRBD1. The CDR3 consists of 13 residues. The junction had 5 bases not matched to a gene; V was cut back by 4 bases and J by 8 bases. Germline loops: CDR1 LGHDT, CDR2 YNNKEL (reference sequence). The full variable domain, completed using reference TRBV3-1 and TRBJ1-2, is DTAVSQTPKYLVTQMGNDKSIKCEQNLGHDTMYWYKQDSKKFLKIMFSYNNKELIINETVPNRFSPKSPDKAHLNLHINSLELGDSAVYFCASSPDRGRGYTFGSGTRLTVV.

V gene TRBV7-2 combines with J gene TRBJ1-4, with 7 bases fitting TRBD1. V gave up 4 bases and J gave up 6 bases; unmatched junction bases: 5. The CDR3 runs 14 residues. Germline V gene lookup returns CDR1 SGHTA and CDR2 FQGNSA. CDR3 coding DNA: TGTGCCAGCAGCTCCCGACAGGGCCATGAAAAACTGTTTTTT. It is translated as CASSSRQGHEKLFF.

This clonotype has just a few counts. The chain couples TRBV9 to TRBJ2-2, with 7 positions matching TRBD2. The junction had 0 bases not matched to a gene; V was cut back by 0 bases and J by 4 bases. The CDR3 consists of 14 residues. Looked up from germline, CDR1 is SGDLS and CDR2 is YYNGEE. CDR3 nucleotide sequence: TGTGCCAGCAGCGTAGCGGGGGGCACCGGGGAGCTGTTTTTT. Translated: CASSVAGGTGELFF.

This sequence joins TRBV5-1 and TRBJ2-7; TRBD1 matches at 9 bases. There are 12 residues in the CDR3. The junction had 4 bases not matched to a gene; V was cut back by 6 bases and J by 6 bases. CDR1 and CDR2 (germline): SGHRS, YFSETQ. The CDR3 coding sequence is TGCGCCAGCATGGGACAGGGCCTCGAGCAGTACTTC. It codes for CASMGQGLEQYF. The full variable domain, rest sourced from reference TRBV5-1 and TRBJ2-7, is KAGVTQTPRYLIKTRGQQVTLSCSPISGHRSVSWYQQTPGQGLQFLFEYFSETQRNKGNFPGRFSGRQFSNSRSEMNVSTLELGDSALYLCASMGQGLEQYFGPGTRLTVT.